One and the same sample provided the 28 T cell receptor beta chains below, sequenced in a study of T-cell reconstitution after alpha-beta-depleted transplantation in children. Unique molecular identifiers were used in preparing the TCRbeta library. MiXCR, run by TCRdb on the PCR reads, gives a single entry per CDR3 protein. The table shows 700,000 to 950,000 distinct CDR3 sequences, with 15% to 20% occurring only once. This specimen consisted of PBMCs, mostly from graft donor cells, obtained 360 days after TCRalphabeta/CD19-depleted stem cell transplant. All receptors come from a male patient between 10 and 17 years old who had a stem cell transplant for acute lymphoblastic leukemia, so the T cells may come from the graft donor.

The CDR3 region has the DNA TGTGCCAGCAGCCGGCAGTACTACGAGCAGTACTTC. Its protein is CASSRQYYEQYF. This chain connects TRBV7-9 to TRBJ2-7; D is unresolved. The ends were cut back, 5 bases at V and 3 bases at J, with 8 bases in the middle. The CDR3 extends over 12 amino acids. CDR1 is SEHNR, CDR2 FQNEAQ, per germline (reference sequence).

The sample holds a few counts of this clonotype. The V call is TRBV6-5, the J call TRBJ2-7; possibly TRBD1 or TRBD2 for D (6 bases each). The CDR3 has 14 amino acids. In germline, CDR1 is MNHEY, CDR2 SVGAGI. Trimming stripped 3 bases from V and 4 bases from J, with 13 bases between. DNA for the CDR3: TGTGCCAGCAGTTATAGGGGGGCGGGGTACGAGCAGTACTTC. This encodes CASSYRGAGYEQYF.

Only a few counts were recorded for this clonotype. This chain links TRBV5-1 with TRBJ2-3; 7 bases map to TRBD1. This CDR3 is 14 amino acids long. Germline V gene data show CDR1 as SGHRS and CDR2 as YFSETQ. The V segment lost 8 bases and the J segment 0 bases; nucleotides outside the gene matches: 6. CDR3 in amino acids: CASLLQGSTDTQYF. The DNA of the CDR3 is TGCGCCAGTTTGCTACAGGGGAGCACAGATACGCAGTATTTT.

This clonotype was detected only a few times. V and J are TRBV9 and TRBJ2-7; D not certain. The length of the CDR3 is 14 residues. CDR1 and CDR2 (germline): SGDLS, YYNGEE. V was cut by 3 bases and J by 6 bases, with 16 bases left in between. The DNA for the CDR3 is TGTGCCAGCAGCGCCACGGCCGCCTCCGGCGAGCAGTACTTC. Translating it yields CASSATAASGEQYF. Full variable domain (remainder filled in from reference TRBV9 and TRBJ2-7): DSGVTQTPKHLITATGQRVTLRCSPRSGDLSVYWYQQSLDQGLQFLIQYYNGEERAKGNILERFSAQQFPDLHSELNLSSLELGDSALYFCASSATAASGEQYFGPGTRLTVT.

Only a few counts were recorded for this clonotype. The chain couples TRBV2 to TRBJ2-7; no clear D gene. The CDR3 is made up of 11 amino acids. The V gene's germline CDR1 is SNHLY and CDR2 FYNNEI. V was trimmed by 6 bases and J by 6 bases, leaving 9 bases between them. The CDR3 here is CASSILSEQYF. Here the CDR3 DNA reads TGTGCCAGCAGCATTTTATCCGAGCAGTACTTC.

The chain combines TRBV5-1 with TRBJ2-3; maybe TRBD1 (6 bases). The germline V gene encodes CDR1 SGHRS and CDR2 YFSETQ. This CDR3 has 13 residues. The V end was cut by 7 bases, the J end by 3 bases, with 12 bases between. CDR3 DNA sequence: TGCGCCAGCCTCGGACAGATTACAGATACGCAGTATTTT. It is translated as CASLGQITDTQYF.

Here the CDR3 reads CASSPIRPGAGDTQYF. CDR3 DNA: TGCGCCAGCAGCCCCATCAGACCAGGGGCAGGGGATACGCAGTATTTT. V is TRBV4-1 and J is TRBJ2-3, with D perhaps matching TRBD1 (6 bases). Germline lookup yields CDR1 MGHRA and CDR2 YSYEKL. The CDR3 runs 16 residues. Deletions cut 4 bases from V and 6 bases from J, with 20 bases between.

This clonotype has a handful of counts. The CDR3, as DNA: TGTGCCAGCAGTTTATCGATGGGGCAGGGAGACTATGGCTACACCTTC. Encoded protein: CASSLSMGQGDYGYTF. This sequence joins TRBV27 and TRBJ1-2; tentatively, D is TRBD1 (5 bases). Trimming cost V 0 bases and J 3 bases, with 14 bases left between them. Per germline, CDR1 MNHEY and CDR2 SMNVEV (reference sequence). This CDR3 contains 16 residues.

This chain links TRBV2 with TRBJ2-5; a possible D gene is TRBD1 (8 bases). V was shortened by 3 bases and J by 9 bases, with 17 bases between the two germline ends. Germline CDR1 is SNHLY and CDR2 is FYNNEI. The CDR3 is 14 amino acids. CDR3 sequence: CASSDYRTGRAQYF. The CDR3 DNA reads as TGTGCCAGCAGTGACTATAGGACAGGGAGGGCCCAGTACTTC.

The V gene is TRBV21-1, the J gene TRBJ2-1; the tabulated D call, TRBD2, remains unverified against the DNA. TRBV21-1 corresponds to a pseudogene. This CDR3 contains 19 residues. CDR3 in amino acids: CASSKEVPRRDSTYNEQFF. The CDR3, as DNA: TGTGCCAGCAGCAAAGAAGTCCCCCGTCGGGACTCAACATACAATGAGCAGTTCTTC.

In its sample, this clonotype was seen a few times. V is TRBV6-1 and J is TRBJ2-2, with D possibly matching TRBD2 (5 bases). CDR1 is MNHNS and CDR2 is SASEGT in the germline V gene. Trimming removed 7 bases from V and 3 bases from J, with 9 bases in between. CDR3 length equals 13 residues. CDR3 bases: TGTGCCAGCACCCAGCGGTACACCGGGGAGCTGTTTTTT. Amino acid sequence: CASTQRYTGELFF.

This clonotype turned up a few times. The chain links TRBV20-1 to TRBJ2-1, with D unclear. With 1 base removed from V and 0 bases from J, the gap between germline ends came to 10 bases. Germline V lookup: CDR1 DFQATT, CDR2 SNEGSKA (reference sequence). The CDR3 sequence is 15 residues long. The CDR3 here is CSARVNERSYNEQFF. For the CDR3, the DNA is TGCAGTGCTAGAGTTAATGAGCGCTCCTACAATGAGCAGTTCTTC.

This sequence joins TRBV9 and TRBJ2-7; TRBD1 might be the D (5 bases). CDR3 length equals 14 residues. V dropped 4 bases and J dropped 2 bases, with 13 bases sitting between them. Germline values: CDR1 SGDLS, CDR2 YYNGEE. The CDR3 DNA reads TGTGCCAGCAGCCTCACCAGGGTTGCCTACGAGCAGTACTTC. Its protein is CASSLTRVAYEQYF.

This clonotype was counted a few times. The V call is TRBV15, the J call TRBJ2-7; 10 nucleotides agree with TRBD2. V trimming: 5 bases; J trimming: 3 bases; junction bases outside the gene matches: 7. The CDR3 totals 15 residues. Germline values: CDR1 LNHNV, CDR2 YYDKDF (reference sequence). The CDR3 coding sequence is TGTGCCACCAGCGCCGGACTAGCGGTCGACTACGAGCAGTACTTC. Translated: CATSAGLAVDYEQYF.

V and J are TRBV10-3 and TRBJ2-1; tentative D call: TRBD1 (6 bases). The length of the CDR3 is 13 residues. Trimming left V 8 bases short and J 0 bases short, with 8 bases between. Germline V gene lookup returns CDR1 ENHRY and CDR2 SYGVKD. In DNA, the CDR3 is TGTGCCATCGGGACATACTCCTACAATGAGCAGTTCTTC. It codes for CAIGTYSYNEQFF.

Ten or more counts support this clonotype. This rearrangement joins TRBV29-1 to TRBJ1-2; 9 bases are a match to TRBD1. The CDR3 is made up of 12 amino acids. V shed 7 bases, J shed 8 bases, and the junction held 8 bases outside the gene matches. From germline, CDR1 is SQVTM and CDR2 ANQGSEA. CDR3 in DNA: TGCAGCGCCTCCGGACAGGGGAACGGCTACACCTTC. Protein product: CSASGQGNGYTF.

V gene TRBV4-1 combines with J gene TRBJ1-2, with 8 nucleotides matching TRBD1. The CDR3 has 18 amino acids. J was trimmed by 2 bases and V by 7 bases; bases with no gene match: 18. Germline CDR1 is MGHRA and CDR2 is YSYEKL. In nucleotides, the CDR3 is TGCGCCAGCAACCTGAAGCTGACGGACAGGGTTACCAACTATGGCTACACCTTC. Amino acid sequence: CASNLKLTDRVTNYGYTF.

This clonotype has more than one count but fewer than ten. V usage is TRBV2 and J usage is TRBJ2-1; D might be TRBD1 (7 bases). The length of the CDR3 is 16 residues. From germline, CDR1 is SNHLY and CDR2 FYNNEI. Between the trimmed V and J ends, which lost 7 bases and 9 bases, there was a span of 25 bases. This CDR3 is CASIPGDSGSDREQFF. The CDR3 coding sequence is TGTGCCAGCATCCCCGGGGACAGCGGGTCAGATCGTGAGCAGTTCTTC.

As concerns this clonotype: This is likely a read error, given that the CDR3 carries no conserved phenylalanine or tryptophan at its end. The chain employs TRBV7-9 and TRBJ2-3; the match to TRBD1 covers 8 bases. The CDR3 is 15 residues long. The trim removed 5 bases at V and 4 bases at J, leaving 8 bases unmatched. Germline CDR1 reads SEHNR; CDR2 reads FQNEAQ (reference sequence). The CDR3 loop reads CASSPDRDVADTQYV. The CDR3 DNA is TGTGCCAGCAGCCCGGACAGGGACGTCGCAGATACGCAGTATGTT.

This clonotype was detected many times. The chain links TRBV7-6 to TRBJ2-7; TRBD1 agrees at 9 bases. The CDR3 runs to 14 residues. Trimming removed 6 bases from V and 4 bases from J; junction bases left unmatched: 7. CDR1 is SGHVS, CDR2 FNYEAQ, per germline. The CDR3 loop is CASSLSQGAYEQYF. DNA of the CDR3: TGTGCCAGCAGTTTATCACAGGGGGCATACGAGCAGTACTTC.

This clonotype was seen ten or more times. The V call is TRBV29-1, the J call TRBJ1-1, with 7 bases identical to TRBD1. The CDR3 runs 12 residues. J was trimmed by 1 base and V by 6 bases; bases with no gene match: 2. CDR1 is SQVTM and CDR2 is ANQGSEA in the germline V gene. DNA for the CDR3: TGCAGCGTCGGGACAGCGAACACTGAAGCTTTCTTT. Protein product: CSVGTANTEAFF.

V is TRBV21-1 and J is TRBJ2-7; the table's D call TRBD2 went unverified against the DNA. TRBV21-1 is a listed pseudogene. The CDR3 is made up of 15 amino acids. The CDR3 sequence is CASSITSGKGYEQYF. DNA for the CDR3: TGTGCCAGCAGCATAACTAGCGGGAAGGGCTACGAGCAGTACTTC.

This clonotype was counted ten times or more. The J gene is TRBJ2-2, the V gene TRBV27; D gene ambiguous. Trimming cost V 3 bases and J 7 bases, with 15 bases left between them. Germline V CDR1 and CDR2: MNHEY, SMNVEV (reference sequence). CDR3 length: 15 residues. The CDR3 coding sequence is TGTGCCAGCAGTTTGATGGCCCCTTATGGCGGGGAGCTGTTTTTT. Protein sequence: CASSLMAPYGGELFF.

In this sample, this clonotype turned up many times. The chain combines TRBV7-3 with TRBJ2-1, with D unresolved. Trimming stripped 3 bases from V and 6 bases from J, with 6 bases between. CDR3 length equals 12 residues. Germline CDR1 and CDR2: SGHTA and FQGTGA. In nucleotides, the CDR3 is TGTGCCAGCAGCTTCGTAGGCAATGAGCAGTTCTTC. Protein product: CASSFVGNEQFF.

On this clonotype itself: Given a much more abundant clone one base away, this may be a read error. The CDR3 does not close with the conserved phenylalanine or tryptophan, likely indicating a read error. The J gene is TRBJ2-5, the V gene TRBV11-1; a weak D match, TRBD1 (6 bases). The V and J ends lost 4 bases and 4 bases respectively, with 13 bases between them. The CDR3 runs to 14 residues. The germline V gene has CDR1 SGHAT and CDR2 FQDESV (reference sequence). The CDR3 reads CASSSRGLGETQYV. In DNA, the CDR3 is TGTGCCAGCAGCTCCAGGGGTTTGGGAGAGACCCAGTACGTC.

This clonotype was seen only a few times. V is TRBV5-1 and J is TRBJ2-3; D tentatively fits TRBD1 or TRBD2 (6 bases each). The germline V gene encodes CDR1 SGHRS and CDR2 YFSETQ. The CDR3 contains 15 residues. Trimming took off 0 bases at V and 2 bases at J, with 10 bases between the two ends. The CDR3: CASSLDGGPTDTQYF. For the CDR3, the DNA is TGCGCCAGCAGCTTGGACGGGGGCCCCACAGATACGCAGTATTTT.

V usage is TRBV29-1 and J usage is TRBJ2-5; unclear D gene. Germline V gives CDR1 SQVTM, CDR2 ANQGSEA. V dropped 3 bases and J dropped 5 bases, with 13 bases sitting between them. This CDR3 has 13 amino acids. The CDR3 spells CSVEAGTWETQYF. The CDR3 coding sequence is TGCAGCGTTGAGGCCGGTACCTGGGAGACCCAGTACTTC. Looking up the rest from reference TRBV29-1 and TRBJ2-5 gives the full variable domain: SAVISQKPSRDICQRGTSLTIQCQVDSQVTMMFWYRQQPGQSLTLIATANQGSEATYESGFVIDKFPISRPNLTFSTLTVSNMSPEDSSIYLCSVEAGTWETQYFGPGTRLLVL.

This clonotype showed up just a few times. The chain recombines TRBV6-1 with TRBJ2-5, with unresolved D. Germline V gene data show CDR1 as MNHNS and CDR2 as SASEGT. This CDR3 has 14 amino acids. V gave up 9 bases and J gave up 2 bases, with 16 bases separating them. CDR3 sequence (DNA): TGTGCCAGTCGTTTAGACACGGTACAAGAGACCCAGTACTTC. Its protein is CASRLDTVQETQYF.